The clone carrying this T cell receptor beta chain was counted ten times or more. The record originates from a study of Graves' ophthalmopathy and Graves' hyperthyroidism. Using RNA transcripts, the TCR beta CDR3 regions were amplified. HTBI primers served in a first-round RT-PCR, which a second-round multiplex PCR followed. Each CDR3 protein is one row after TCRdb ran MiXCR on the multiplex PCR reads. Here the sample spans 340,000 or so distinct CDR3 sequences, roughly 15% being singletons. PBMCs came from roughly 10 ml of fresh peripheral blood. Germline CDR1 MNHEY, CDR2 SVGEGT. V shed 7 bases and J shed 0 bases, with 15 bases lying between them. The CDR3 consists of 16 residues.

This rearrangement joins TRBV6-2 or TRBV6-3 to TRBJ2-2; D may be TRBD1 (6 bases). Sequencing was performed on peripheral blood. The receptor was derived from an adult man with Graves' ophthalmopathy. Here the CDR3 reads CASKEKGTTNTGELFF. CDR3 nucleotide sequence: TGTGCCAGCAAAGAGAAGGGGACAACGAACACCGGGGAGCTGTTTTTT.